The 8 T cell receptor beta chains reported below all come from one sample, sequenced in a study of blood T cell repertoires in COVID-19. Some clones are missing from TCRdb's copy, which holds only in-frame ones; the method was immunoSEQ multiplex PCR. The data show some 45,000 clones, approximately 85% seen once. Sequences were obtained from peripheral blood. The receptors were gathered from a woman aged 80 or over with acute or convalescent COVID-19.

The CDR3 protein is CASSSGQKMNTEAFF. Written as DNA, the CDR3 is TGTGCCAGCAGCTCGGGACAGAAGATGAACACTGAAGCTTTCTTT. The rearrangement uses TRBV11-2 and TRBJ1-1; TRBD1 matches 7 bases. The CDR3 has 15 residues. With V trimmed by 4 bases and J by 0 bases, 5 bases remained unmatched. Germline CDR1 is SGHAT and CDR2 is FQNNGV.

The chain has TRBV10-1 and TRBJ2-3; D perhaps matches TRBD2 (5 bases). Germline V gene lookup returns CDR1 WNHNN and CDR2 SYGVQD (reference sequence). V lost 7 bases, J lost 3 bases, and 17 bases lay in between. The CDR3 totals 15 residues. CDR3 DNA sequence: TGCGCCAGCACGGGTAGTCTTCGAGGGACAGATACGCAGTATTTT. Residues: CASTGSLRGTDTQYF.

The gene calls are TRBV7-2 and TRBJ2-1, with D possibly TRBD2 on 5 matching bases. V lost 6 bases, J lost 5 bases, and 14 bases lay in between. CDR1 and CDR2 (germline): SGHTA, FQGNSA. The CDR3 is made up of 14 amino acids. The CDR3 loop reads CASSSLFGNNEQFF. CDR3 nucleotides: TGTGCCAGCAGTTCCCTTTTCGGGAACAATGAGCAGTTCTTC.

This chain links TRBV5-1 with TRBJ2-5, with TRBD2 identical over 8 bases. Germline V gene sequence: CDR1 SGHRS, CDR2 YFSETQ. The CDR3 sequence is 16 residues long. The junction had 11 bases not matched to a gene; V was cut back by 0 bases and J by 7 bases. CDR3 coding DNA: TGCGCCAGCAGCTTGGGGGTAGCGGGAAAGAGCGGGACCCAGTACTTC. It is translated as CASSLGVAGKSGTQYF. Based on the CDR3 plus reference TRBV5-1 and TRBJ2-5, the full variable domain is KAGVTQTPRYLIKTRGQQVTLSCSPISGHRSVSWYQQTPGQGLQFLFEYFSETQRNKGNFPGRFSGRQFSNSRSEMNVSTLELGDSALYLCASSLGVAGKSGTQYFGPGTRLLVL.

The rearrangement uses TRBV18 and TRBJ2-2; 9 positions agree with TRBD2. There are 18 residues in the CDR3. Trimming cost V 6 bases and J 3 bases; bases outside gene matches: 14. In germline, CDR1 is KGHSH, CDR2 LQKENI. CDR3 nucleotides: TGTGCCAGCTCGAGGCAGATAGCGGGAGAACGGGACACCGGGGAGCTGTTTTTT. The encoded protein is CASSRQIAGERDTGELFF.

J is TRBJ1-4 and V is TRBV5-1; the D gene is possibly TRBD1 (5 bases). The germline CDR1 and CDR2 sequences are SGHRS and YFSETQ. V lost 2 bases and J lost 0, with 11 bases in between. CDR3 length: 16 residues. The CDR3 DNA is TGCGCCAGCAGCTTCTCCGGACATGCAACTAATGAAAAACTGTTTTTT. It translates to CASSFSGHATNEKLFF.

V gene TRBV19 combines with J gene TRBJ2-5, with a weak D call TRBD1 (5 bases). CDR3 size: 14 residues. In germline, CDR1 is LNHDA, CDR2 SQIVND (reference sequence). Trimming shortened V by 4 bases and J by 3 bases, and 12 bases separated the two germline ends. CDR3 nucleotide sequence: TGTGCCAGTAGTACCCTTTCAGGGAAAGAGACCCAGTACTTC. This gives the protein CASSTLSGKETQYF.

V is TRBV28 and J is TRBJ1-2, with unresolved D. This CDR3 region has 16 residues. V was cut by 6 bases and J by 1 base, with 18 bases left in between. Germline V gene data show CDR1 as MDHEN and CDR2 as SYDVKM. This CDR3 is CASSLRVPTINYGYTF. DNA of the CDR3: TGTGCCAGCAGCCTCCGGGTCCCTACTATTAACTATGGCTACACCTTC.